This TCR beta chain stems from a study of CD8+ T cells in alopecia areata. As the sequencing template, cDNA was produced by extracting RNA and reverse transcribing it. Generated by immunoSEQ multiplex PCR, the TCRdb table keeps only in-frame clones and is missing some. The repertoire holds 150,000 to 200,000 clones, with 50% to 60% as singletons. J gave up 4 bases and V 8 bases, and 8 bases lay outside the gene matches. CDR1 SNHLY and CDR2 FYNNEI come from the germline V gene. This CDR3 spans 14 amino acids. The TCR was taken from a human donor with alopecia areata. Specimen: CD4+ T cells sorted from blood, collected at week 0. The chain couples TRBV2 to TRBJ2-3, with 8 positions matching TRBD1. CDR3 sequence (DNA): TGTGCCAGCTGCGCGGACAGGGCGGCAGATACGCAGTATTTT. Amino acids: CASCADRAADTQYF.